These T cell receptor beta chains were read from a single sample in a study of blood T cell repertoires in COVID-19. TCRdb's copy holds only in-frame clones and misses some; the assay was immunoSEQ multiplex PCR. The sample lists about 100,000 clones; approximately 81% were seen once. The sample comprised peripheral blood. All receptors derive from a human donor in a cohort sampled during active COVID-19. The CDR3 runs from the conserved cysteine through the conserved F or W. D genes are given only for firm matches. The listing skips clone size in some rows; elsewhere it reads once, few, many or a size class.

D | size | length | J | V | CDR3 | DNA
TRBD1 | - | 15 | TRBJ2-1 | TRBV12-5 | CASGLSGGSYNEQFF | TGTGCTAGTGGTTTGTCAGGGGGCTCCTACAATGAGCAGTTCTTC
- | - | 15 | TRBJ2-6 | TRBV13 | CASSSGRSRANVLTF | TGTGCCAGCAGCAGCGGACGGTCTCGGGCCAACGTCCTGACTTTC
TRBD1 | - | 13 | TRBJ1-2 | TRBV12-3/TRBV12-4 | CASSQDRFYGYTF | TGTGCCAGCAGCCAGGACAGGTTCTATGGCTACACCTTC
TRBD1 | - | 15 | TRBJ1-1 | TRBV5-1 | CASSWGQGTNTEAFF | TGCGCCAGCAGCTGGGGACAGGGCACTAACACTGAAGCTTTCTTT
- | - | 14 | TRBJ1-4 | TRBV9 | CASSAADRREKLFF | TGTGCCAGCAGCGCCGCAGACAGGAGGGAAAAACTGTTTTTT
TRBD1 | - | 18 | TRBJ1-3 | TRBV7-9 | CASSSDRGRLLSGNTIYF | TGTGCCAGCAGCTCGGACAGGGGGCGGCTACTCTCTGGAAACACCATATATTTT
- | - | 16 | TRBJ2-6 | TRBV18 | CASSPGAQSGANVLTF | TGTGCCAGCTCACCAGGGGCCCAATCTGGGGCCAACGTCCTGACTTTC
- | - | 15 | TRBJ2-1 | TRBV3-1/TRBV3-2 | CASSQTGGWGNEQFF | TGTGCCAGCAGCCAAACGGGGGGCTGGGGTAATGAGCAGTTCTTC
- | - | 15 | TRBJ2-7 | TRBV12-5 | CASGLRVSPSYEQYF | TGTGCTAGTGGTTTGAGAGTATCCCCCTCCTACGAGCAGTACTTC
TRBD1 | - | 15 | TRBJ2-7 | TRBV7-8 | CASSFRTGGTNEQYF | TGTGCCAGCAGCTTTCGGACAGGGGGTACTAACGAGCAGTACTTC
- | - | 14 | TRBJ1-2 | TRBV5-1 | CASTEGTVPYGYTF | TGCGCCAGCACCGAGGGAACAGTCCCCTATGGCTACACCTTC
- | - | 13 | TRBJ2-2 | TRBV11-3 | CASSLVLTGELFF | TGTGCCAGCAGCTTAGTTCTCACCGGGGAGCTGTTTTTT
TRBD1 | once | 16 | TRBJ2-7 | TRBV5-1 | CASSLAGTGVSSEQYF | TGCGCCAGCAGCTTGGCCGGGACAGGGGTTTCCTCCGAGCAGTACTTC
- | - | 15 | TRBJ2-5 | TRBV5-4 | CASSLDLGQKETQYF | TGTGCCAGCAGCTTGGATCTGGGGCAAAAAGAGACCCAGTACTTC
TRBD1 | - | 14 | TRBJ2-7 | TRBV5-6 | CASSAGTATYEQYF | TGTGCCAGCAGCGCCGGGACAGCTACCTACGAGCAGTACTTC
- | - | 15 | TRBJ1-4 | TRBV4-1 | CASSQPGGPLEKLFF | TGCGCCAGCAGCCAACCGGGAGGCCCACTTGAAAAACTGTTTTTT
TRBD1 | - | 17 | TRBJ1-3 | TRBV9 | CASSDLTGISSGNTIYF | TGTGCCAGCAGCGACCTGACAGGGATAAGCTCTGGAAACACCATATATTTT
TRBD1 | - | 13 | TRBJ1-4 | TRBV9 | CASSVGDRDRVIF | TGTGCCAGCAGCGTAGGGGATCGGGACAGGGTCATCTTT
TRBD1 | - | 14 | TRBJ1-4 | TRBV10-3 | CAISSQGRSEKLFF | TGTGCCATCAGTTCACAGGGGCGGAGTGAAAAACTGTTTTTT
- | - | 14 | TRBJ2-1 | TRBV21-1 | CASSKLAGDNEQFF | TGTGCCAGCAGCAAGCTAGCGGGAGATAATGAGCAGTTCTTC
- | - | 13 | TRBJ1-4 | TRBV12-3/TRBV12-4 | CASKRTFNEKLFF | TGTGCCAGCAAGCGGACCTTTAATGAAAAACTGTTTTTT
TRBD1 | - | 14 | TRBJ1-2 | TRBV11-2 | CASSSRDRVGGYTF | TGTGCCAGCAGTTCAAGGGACAGGGTGGGCGGCTACACCTTC
TRBD1 | - | 18 | TRBJ1-6 | TRBV27 | CASSSTGRSPMGNSPLHF | TGTGCCAGCAGTTCGACAGGGCGAAGTCCTATGGGGAATTCACCCCTCCACTTT
- | - | 15 | TRBJ2-3 | TRBV19 | CASSMRREGTDTQYF | TGTGCCAGTAGTATGCGGAGGGAAGGCACAGATACGCAGTATTTT
TRBD2 | - | 14 | TRBJ2-3 | TRBV7-2 | CASSRGGPRDTQYF | TGTGCCAGCAGCCGGGGGGGACCTAGGGATACGCAGTATTTT
- | few | 11 | TRBJ2-2 | TRBV7-9 | CASSFAGELFF | TGTGCCAGCAGCTTCGCCGGGGAGCTGTTTTTT
TRBD1 | - | 13 | TRBJ2-1 | TRBV19 | CASSRGLYNEQFF | TGTGCCAGTAGCAGGGGGCTCTACAATGAGCAGTTCTTC
- | - | 11 | TRBJ2-7 | TRBV9 | CASSVGDEQYF | TGTGCCAGCAGCGTAGGCGACGAGCAGTACTTC
- | once | 15 | TRBJ1-5 | TRBV15 | CATSREERSNQPQHF | TGTGCCACCAGCAGAGAGGAGCGCAGCAATCAGCCCCAGCATTTT
- | - | 18 | TRBJ2-7 | TRBV4-1 | CASSQDVSLLYSRYEQYF | TGCGCCAGCAGCCAAGATGTAAGTCTTTTATACAGCCGCTACGAGCAGTACTTC
- | once | 13 | TRBJ1-1 | TRBV5-1 | CASSIGEGTEAFF | TGCGCCAGCAGCATAGGGGAGGGAACTGAAGCTTTCTTT